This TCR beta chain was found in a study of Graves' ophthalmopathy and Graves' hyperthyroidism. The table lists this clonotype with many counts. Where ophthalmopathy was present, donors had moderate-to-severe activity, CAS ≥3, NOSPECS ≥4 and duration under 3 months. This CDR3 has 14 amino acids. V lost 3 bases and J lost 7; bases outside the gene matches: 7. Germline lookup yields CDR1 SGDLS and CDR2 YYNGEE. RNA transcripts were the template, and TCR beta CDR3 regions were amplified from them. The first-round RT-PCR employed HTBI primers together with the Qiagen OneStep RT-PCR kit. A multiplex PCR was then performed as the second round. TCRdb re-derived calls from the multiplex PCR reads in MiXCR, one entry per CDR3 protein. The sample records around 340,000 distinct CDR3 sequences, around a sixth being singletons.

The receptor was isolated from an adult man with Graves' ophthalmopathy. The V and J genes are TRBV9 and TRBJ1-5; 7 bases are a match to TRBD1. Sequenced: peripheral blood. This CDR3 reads CASSEGTGVQPQHF. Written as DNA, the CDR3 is TGTGCCAGCAGCGAAGGAACAGGGGTGCAGCCCCAGCATTTT.